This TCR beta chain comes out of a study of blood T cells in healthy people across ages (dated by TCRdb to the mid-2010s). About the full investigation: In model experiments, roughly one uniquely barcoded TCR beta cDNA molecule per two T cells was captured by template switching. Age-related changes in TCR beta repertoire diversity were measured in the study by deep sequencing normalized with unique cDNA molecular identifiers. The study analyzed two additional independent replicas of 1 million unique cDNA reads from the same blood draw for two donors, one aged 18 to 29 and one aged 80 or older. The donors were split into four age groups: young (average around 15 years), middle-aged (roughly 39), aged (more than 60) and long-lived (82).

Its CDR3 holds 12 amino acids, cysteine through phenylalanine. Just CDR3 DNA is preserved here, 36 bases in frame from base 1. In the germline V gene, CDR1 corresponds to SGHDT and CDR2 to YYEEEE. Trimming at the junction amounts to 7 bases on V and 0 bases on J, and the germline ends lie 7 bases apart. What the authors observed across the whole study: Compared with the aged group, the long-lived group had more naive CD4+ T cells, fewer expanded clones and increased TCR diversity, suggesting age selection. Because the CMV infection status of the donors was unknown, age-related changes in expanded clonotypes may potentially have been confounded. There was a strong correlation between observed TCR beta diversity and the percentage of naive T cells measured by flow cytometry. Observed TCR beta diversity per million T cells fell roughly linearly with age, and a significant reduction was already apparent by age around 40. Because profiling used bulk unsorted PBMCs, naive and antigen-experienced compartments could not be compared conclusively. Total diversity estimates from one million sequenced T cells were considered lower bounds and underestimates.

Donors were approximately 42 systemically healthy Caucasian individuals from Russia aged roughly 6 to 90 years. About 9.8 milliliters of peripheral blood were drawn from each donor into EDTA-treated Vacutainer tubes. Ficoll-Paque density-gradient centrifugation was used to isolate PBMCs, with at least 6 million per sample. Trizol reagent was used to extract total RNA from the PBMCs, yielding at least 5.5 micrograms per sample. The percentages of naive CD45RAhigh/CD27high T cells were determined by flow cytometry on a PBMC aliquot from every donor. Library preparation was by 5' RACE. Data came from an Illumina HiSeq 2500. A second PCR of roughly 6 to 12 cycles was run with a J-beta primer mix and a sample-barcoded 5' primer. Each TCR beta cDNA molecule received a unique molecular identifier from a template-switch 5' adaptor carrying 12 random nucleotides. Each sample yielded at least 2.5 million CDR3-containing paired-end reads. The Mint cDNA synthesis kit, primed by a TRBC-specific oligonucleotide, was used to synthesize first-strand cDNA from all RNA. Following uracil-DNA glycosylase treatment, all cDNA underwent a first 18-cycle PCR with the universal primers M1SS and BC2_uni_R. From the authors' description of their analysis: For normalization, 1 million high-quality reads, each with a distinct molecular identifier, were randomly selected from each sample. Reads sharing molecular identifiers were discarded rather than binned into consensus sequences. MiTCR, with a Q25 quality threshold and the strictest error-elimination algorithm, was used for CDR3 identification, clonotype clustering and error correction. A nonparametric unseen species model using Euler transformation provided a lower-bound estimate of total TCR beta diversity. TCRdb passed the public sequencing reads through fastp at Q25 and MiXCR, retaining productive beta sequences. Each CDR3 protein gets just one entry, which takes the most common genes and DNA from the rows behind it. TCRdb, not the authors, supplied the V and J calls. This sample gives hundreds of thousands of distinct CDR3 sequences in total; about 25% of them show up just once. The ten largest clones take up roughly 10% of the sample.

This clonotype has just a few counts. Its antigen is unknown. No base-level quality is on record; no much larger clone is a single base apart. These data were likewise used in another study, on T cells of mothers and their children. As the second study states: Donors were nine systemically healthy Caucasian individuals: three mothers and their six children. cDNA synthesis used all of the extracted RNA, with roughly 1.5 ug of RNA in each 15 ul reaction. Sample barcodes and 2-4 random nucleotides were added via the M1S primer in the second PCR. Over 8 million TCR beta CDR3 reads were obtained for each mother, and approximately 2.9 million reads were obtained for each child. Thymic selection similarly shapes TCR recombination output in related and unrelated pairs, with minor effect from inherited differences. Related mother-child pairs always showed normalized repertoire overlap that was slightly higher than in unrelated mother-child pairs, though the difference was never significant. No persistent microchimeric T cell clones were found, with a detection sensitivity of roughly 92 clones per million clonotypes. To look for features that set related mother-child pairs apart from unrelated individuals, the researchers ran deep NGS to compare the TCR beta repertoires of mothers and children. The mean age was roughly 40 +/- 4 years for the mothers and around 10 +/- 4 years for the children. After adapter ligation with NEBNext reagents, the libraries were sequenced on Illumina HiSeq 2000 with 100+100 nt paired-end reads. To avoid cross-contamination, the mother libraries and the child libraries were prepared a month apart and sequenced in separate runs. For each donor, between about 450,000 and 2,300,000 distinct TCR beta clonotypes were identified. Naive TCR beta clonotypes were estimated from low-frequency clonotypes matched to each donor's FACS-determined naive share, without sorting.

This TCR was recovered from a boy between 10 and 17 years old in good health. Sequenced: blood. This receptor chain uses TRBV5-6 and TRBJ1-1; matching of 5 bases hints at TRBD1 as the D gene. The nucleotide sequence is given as TGTGCCAGCGGGGACTTGAACACTGAAGCTTTCTTT. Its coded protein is CASGDLNTEAFF.